This is a list of T cell receptor beta chains from one sample in a study of blood T cell repertoires in COVID-19. This table comes from immunoSEQ multiplex PCR, and its TCRdb copy is limited to in-frame clones, with some not included. The sample has some 400,000 clones, roughly 90% seen once; the top ten hold about 0.9%. Input material: PBMCs or T cells enriched from blood (not recorded which). These receptors came from a middle-aged woman who had been exposed to COVID-19. Both conserved end residues are part of each CDR3. The D gene is left open where the match is weak. Some rows have no size entry. The others give once, few or many, or a class for an expanded clone.

d_call | clone_size | j_call | v_call | cdr3_aa | cdr3_nt
NA | NA | TRBJ2-1 | TRBV7-3 | CASSFDSLTYNEQFF | TGTGCCAGCAGCTTCGACTCGCTGACCTACAATGAGCAGTTCTTC
NA | once | TRBJ2-4 | TRBV19 | CASSKNLQGPLGKNIQYF | TGTGCCAGTAGTAAAAACCTACAGGGCCCTCTGGGCAAAAACATTCAGTACTTC
TRBD2 | NA | TRBJ2-7 | TRBV24-1 | CATSHGRAGGSREQYF | TGTGCCACCAGCCACGGTAGGGCGGGAGGATCTCGCGAGCAGTACTTC
TRBD2 | NA | TRBJ2-7 | TRBV9 | CASSAGLAGGREQYF | TGTGCCAGCAGCGCCGGACTAGCGGGGGGGCGCGAGCAGTACTTC
TRBD1 | NA | TRBJ1-3 | TRBV30 | CAWSVLGDSHGNTIYF | TGTGCCTGGAGTGTACTTGGGGACAGCCATGGAAACACCATATATTTT
NA | NA | TRBJ2-7 | TRBV6-6 | CASSPQGAGVGRDIGLAENYEQYF | TGTGCCAGCAGTCCACAGGGGGCAGGGGTTGGTCGAGACATTGGACTAGCGGAGAACTACGAGCAGTACTTC
NA | NA | TRBJ1-1 | TRBV19 | CASSMLTEEAFF | TGTGCCAGTAGTATGTTGACAGAAGAAGCTTTCTTT
NA | NA | TRBJ1-1 | TRBV10-3 | CAISEARLNTEAFF | TGTGCCATCAGTGAGGCGCGGTTAAACACTGAAGCTTTCTTT
NA | NA | TRBJ1-3 | TRBV3-1/TRBV3-2 | CASSQVLGGSGNTIYF | TGTGCCAGCAGCCAAGTCTTAGGGGGTTCTGGAAACACCATATATTTT
NA | NA | TRBJ1-2 | TRBV5-1 | CASSFSLDSPYGYTF | TGCGCCAGCAGCTTCAGCTTGGACAGCCCCTATGGCTACACCTTC
NA | NA | TRBJ2-5 | TRBV4-2 | CASSQEPDRGWETQYF | TGTGCCAGCAGCCAAGAACCCGACCGCGGGTGGGAGACCCAGTACTTC
TRBD1 | NA | TRBJ1-1 | TRBV18 | CASSPGQDLLAFF | TGTGCCAGCTCACCGGGACAGGATCTTCTAGCTTTCTTT
NA | NA | TRBJ2-5 | TRBV5-1 | CASNPGISETQYF | TGCGCCAGCAATCCGGGGATCTCGGAGACCCAGTACTTC
NA | NA | TRBJ2-3 | TRBV30 | CAWSGLGTHTDTQYF | TGTGCCTGGAGTGGTTTGGGGACACACACAGATACGCAGTATTTT
NA | NA | TRBJ1-1 | TRBV19 | CASAWGGEAFF | TGTGCCAGTGCGTGGGGGGGTGAAGCTTTCTTT
TRBD1 | NA | TRBJ2-7 | TRBV7-2 | CASSLDSQGIRREQYF | TGTGCCAGCAGCTTAGATTCACAGGGGATCAGACGCGAGCAGTACTTC
NA | NA | TRBJ2-3 | TRBV7-9 | CASSSGHPSDTQYF | TGTGCCAGCAGTTCAGGACATCCGTCGGATACGCAGTATTTT
TRBD1 | NA | TRBJ2-1 | TRBV5-1 | CASSGGTGARNEQFF | TGCGCCAGCAGCGGGGGGACAGGGGCTAGGAATGAGCAGTTCTTC
TRBD1 | NA | TRBJ2-1 | TRBV5-1 | CASSFGQGSLNEQFF | TGCGCCAGCAGTTTTGGACAGGGAAGCTTGAATGAGCAGTTCTTC
TRBD1 | few | TRBJ2-7 | TRBV7-2 | CASSRTGYEQYF | TGTGCCAGCAGCCGGACAGGCTACGAGCAGTACTTC
TRBD2 | NA | TRBJ2-7 | TRBV7-2 | CASRPGTSGLWEQYF | TGTGCCAGCAGACCCGGGACTAGCGGACTCTGGGAGCAGTACTTC
NA | NA | TRBJ1-3 | TRBV7-9 | CASSSEGAGNTIYF | TGTGCCAGCAGCTCTGAGGGGGCTGGAAACACCATATATTTT
NA | NA | TRBJ1-2 | TRBV3-1/TRBV3-2 | CASSQVSGSNGYTF | TGTGCCAGCAGCCAAGTTTCAGGGTCCAACGGCTACACCTTC
TRBD2 | once | TRBJ2-7 | TRBV7-2 | CASRPGGSAHEQYF | TGTGCCAGCAGGCCGGGGGGGTCCGCCCACGAGCAGTACTTC
TRBD1 | few | TRBJ1-6 | TRBV7-8 | CASSSRTTGENSPLHF | TGTGCCAGCAGCTCGCGGACGACAGGGGAAAATTCACCCCTCCACTTT
NA | NA | TRBJ1-1 | TRBV7-2 | CASSQSRTVSEAFF | TGTGCCAGCAGCCAAAGTCGGACAGTATCTGAAGCTTTCTTT
TRBD2 | NA | TRBJ2-1 | TRBV7-3 | CASSVFPGTSGLGEQFF | TGTGCCAGCAGCGTATTCCCGGGAACTAGCGGGTTGGGGGAGCAGTTCTTC
TRBD1 | once | TRBJ1-2 | TRBV6-5 | CASVSKRDRAEGYTF | TGTGCCAGTGTCTCAAAACGGGACAGGGCCGAGGGCTACACCTTC
TRBD1 | NA | TRBJ2-1 | TRBV19 | CASTPLDREVNEQFF | TGTGCCAGTACGCCTCTGGACAGGGAGGTGAATGAGCAGTTCTTC
TRBD2 | NA | TRBJ2-5 | TRBV10-1 | CAINSRAGGCQETQYF | TGCGCCATTAATAGTCGGGCGGGGGGTTGCCAAGAGACCCAGTACTTC
NA | few | TRBJ2-5 | TRBV5-4 | CASSSKTGFQETQYF | TGTGCCAGCAGCTCAAAAACGGGATTCCAAGAGACCCAGTACTTC